This T cell receptor beta chain was obtained from a study of cytomegalovirus exposure and HLA in healthy donors. Each donor was nominally healthy when sampled (though unrecorded immune exposures were likely). The table lists this clone with a count of one. Its target is unknown. PCR involved 60 Vbeta and 13 Jbeta primers. TCRdb's copy holds only in-frame clones and misses some; the assay was immunoSEQ multiplex PCR. The data hold around 140,000 clones, with around 57% observed a single time. Study-wide results and caveats: Researchers counted around 180 TCR beta chains as cytomegalovirus-associated.

Looked up from germline, CDR1 is SGHNT and CDR2 is YYREEE (reference sequence). V dropped 0 bases and J dropped 4; count of bases not matched to a gene: 1. This CDR3 has 15 amino acids. The chain links TRBV5-4 to TRBJ2-2; TRBD2 agrees at 9 bases. The sample consisted of PBMCs. This sequence was found in a male donor in good health and CMV-seronegative. In DNA, the CDR3 is TGTGCCAGCAGCTTGGAGCGGGGGGCCACCGGGGAGCTGTTTTTT. It specifies CASSLERGATGELFF.